What follows is one T cell receptor (beta chain) and its context. Its antigen is unknown. Per-base quality was not reported, and no clone a single base away is much larger than it. Using the deep immunoSEQ assay, TCR CDR3 regions were amplified from genomic DNA by multiplex PCR. Genomic DNA extracted from each cell subset was distributed evenly over all wells of several immunoSEQ 96-well plates, and each plate served as one replicate. For sorted subsets, each replicate PCR was loaded with approximately 0.2 ug genomic DNA, equivalent to 32,000 or so T cell genomes. Purified libraries were measured with a Qubit 3.0 fluorometer, size-checked on a Bioanalyzer 2100, and measured again with the KAPA Library Quantification kit. Every immunoSEQ 96-well plate was sequenced on a separate single-read 150-cycle Illumina NextSeq 550 flow cell. Per the source publication's procedure: Because only junctional sequences without quality scores were contained in the immunoSEQ output, filtering matching that applied to full-length reads could not be performed. To assign V/J genes and CDR3, sequences were annotated against IMGT germline references using PyIR, a Python wrapper for IgBLAST v1.9. Any read was removed if the V/J assignment was weak (E-value above 1e-6), the CDR3 was missing, or the read contained stop codons, out-of-frame junctions, or ambiguous translated residues. V3J clonotypes were defined as sequences sharing an identical inferred V gene, J gene, and CDR3 amino acid sequence. Percentage overlap between repertoires was computed as shared unique clonotypes divided by the size of the smaller repertoire. Three approaches were used to assess repertoire richness: RTK rarefaction, the Chao1 estimator, and Recon v2.1 estimates of unobserved clonotypes. Generation probabilities were computed with OLGA for all TCRbeta clonotypes obtained by the gDNA method from a few donors. Here the immuneACCESS table is served through TCRdb, limited to in-frame sequences with V and J called. Missing clones are a known gap in these copies; in checked studies unresolved V genes cover under half, and the rest lacks a known reason. V and J calls and clone size are as listed in that table; D and trimming were resolved from the DNA. The sample contains approximately 400,000 clones, just over 95% of them found a single time. Less than 0.35% of the sample is taken by the ten largest.

The record originates from a study of shared clonotypes between healthy human individuals (dated by TCRdb to 2020 to 2021). Notes on the research overall: Two women and three men aged 18 to 49 years were included in the cohort. For each donor, CD4 naive and CD4 memory were each run on three plates, CD8 naive on two plates, and CD8 memory on one plate. To estimate repertoire size and how much clonotypes are shared between individuals, the study performed deep sequencing of blood TCR repertoires from 4 to 6 healthy adults. Different laboratories and diverse techniques were used to prepare libraries and sequence TCR repertoires, to increase sequencing depth and limit assay-specific biases. Between about 0.85 and 8.9 billion PBMCs per donor were obtained by leukapheresis. The investigation overall reported the following: Sampling was restricted to blood, and TCR repertoires in tissues likely differ from the TCR repertoires found in blood. Compared with non-shared clonotypes, clonotypes shared by all four sorted-subset donors had higher generation probabilities. Naive subsets generally had larger estimated clonotype richness than memory subsets. Based on pairwise subsampling, the degree of clonotype sharing among donors was expected to be affected by sequencing depth. Across a handful of donors, about 4.5% of naive CD4, 3.5% of naive CD8, about 2% of memory CD4, and around 0.4% of memory CD8 clonotypes were shared. Even with the large sequencing depth, rarefaction of the sorted-subset datasets indicated that sequencing was incomplete. Because the study included a small number of donors, the genetic and exposure-history diversity represented was limited.

Donors were healthy HIV-negative adults with no recently reported acute infections or vaccinations. Every donor was a Caucasian adult residing in Nashville, Tennessee, USA. CD8 memory samples were composed of magnetically selected CD45RO+ cells combined with CCR7-negative CD45RA+ effector memory (TemRA) cells. After blood collection by leukapheresis, PBMCs were isolated using Ficoll-Histopaque density gradient centrifugation and then cryopreserved in the vapor phase of liquid nitrogen. Analytical flow cytometry was used to check the purity and quantity of each magnetically sorted T cell population. From each sorted fraction, genomic DNA was isolated and quantified by UV absorbance on a Nanodrop 2000c. CDR1 and CDR2, looked up from the germline V gene, are MDHEN and SYDVKM. Inclusive of the bounding cysteine and phenylalanine, the CDR3 is 16 residues long. Only the CDR3 portion is preserved as DNA: 48 bases, with reading frame beginning at the first base. The germline V and J ends show losses of 3 bases and 0 bases respectively, and no gene match explains 3 bases of the junction.

The chain uses TRBV28 and TRBJ1-2; 11 junctional bases match TRBD1. What was sequenced was memory CD8+ T cells sorted from blood. The sample's cell subset or site label, in plain terms: CD45RO+ cells pooled with CCR7-negative TemRA cells. This clonotype was sampled from a young man in good health. The CDR3 region reads CASSFPGQGANYGYTF. The sequence in DNA is TGTGCCAGCAGTTTCCCGGGACAGGGGGCTAACTATGGCTACACCTTC.